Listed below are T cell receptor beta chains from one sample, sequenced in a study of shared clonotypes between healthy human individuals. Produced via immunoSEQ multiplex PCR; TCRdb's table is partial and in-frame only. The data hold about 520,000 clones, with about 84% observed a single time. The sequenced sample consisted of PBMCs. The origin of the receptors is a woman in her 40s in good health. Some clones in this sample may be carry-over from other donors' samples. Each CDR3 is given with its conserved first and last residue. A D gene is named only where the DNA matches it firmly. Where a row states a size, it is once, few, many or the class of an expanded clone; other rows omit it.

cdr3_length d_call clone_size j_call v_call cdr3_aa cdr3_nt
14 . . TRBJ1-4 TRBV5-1 CASSLGQMDEKLFF TGCGCCAGCAGCTTGGGACAGATGGATGAAAAACTGTTTTTT
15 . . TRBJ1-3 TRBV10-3 CAISTGQHSGNTIYF TGTGCCATCAGTACCGGACAGCACTCTGGAAACACCATATATTTT
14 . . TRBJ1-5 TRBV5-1 CASSLEGGYQPQHF TGCGCCAGCAGCCTGGAGGGGGGGTATCAGCCCCAGCATTTT
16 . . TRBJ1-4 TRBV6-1 CASSEALSAPNEKLFF TGTGCCAGCAGTGAAGCTCTTAGTGCGCCTAATGAAAAACTGTTTTTT
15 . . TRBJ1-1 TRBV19 CATHGRGKMNTEAFF TGTGCCACCCATGGACGGGGAAAAATGAACACTGAAGCTTTCTTT
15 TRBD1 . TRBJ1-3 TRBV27 CASRSTGAFGNTIYF TGTGCCAGCAGATCGACAGGGGCCTTTGGAAACACCATATATTTT
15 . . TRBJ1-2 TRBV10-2 CASSELQAAYYGYTF TGCGCCAGCAGTGAGTTACAGGCGGCCTACTATGGCTACACCTTC
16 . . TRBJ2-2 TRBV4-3 CASSQDRDGHTGELFF TGCGCCAGCAGCCAAGATAGGGACGGTCACACCGGGGAGCTGTTTTTT
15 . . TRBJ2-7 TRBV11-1 CASSLESGRGYEQYF TGTGCCAGCAGCTTAGAATCAGGCAGGGGCTACGAGCAGTACTTC
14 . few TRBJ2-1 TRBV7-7 CASSLGRSDNEQFF TGTGCCAGCAGCTTAGGAAGGAGCGACAATGAGCAGTTCTTC
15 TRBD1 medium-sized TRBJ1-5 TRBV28 CASSSRTGGIQPQHF TGTGCCAGCAGTTCTCGGACAGGGGGCATTCAGCCCCAGCATTTT
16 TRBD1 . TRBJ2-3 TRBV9 CASSVEGAADTDTQYF TGTGCCAGCAGCGTAGAGGGGGCGGCCGACACAGATACGCAGTATTTT
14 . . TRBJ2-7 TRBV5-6 CASSLVSSPREQYF TGTGCCAGCAGCTTGGTTAGCAGTCCTCGGGAGCAGTACTTC
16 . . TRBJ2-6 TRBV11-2 CASSLTWASGANVLTF TGTGCCAGCAGCTTAACTTGGGCTAGCGGGGCCAACGTCCTGACTTTC
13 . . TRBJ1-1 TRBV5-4 CASSFSVNTEAFF TGTGCCAGCAGCTTTTCCGTGAACACTGAAGCTTTCTTT
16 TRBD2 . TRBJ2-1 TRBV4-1 CASSQDLAGGVNEQFF TGCGCCAGCAGCCAAGATTTGGCGGGAGGGGTCAATGAGCAGTTCTTC
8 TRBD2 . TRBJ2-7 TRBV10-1 CASGEGYF TGCGCCAGCGGGGAGGGGTACTTC
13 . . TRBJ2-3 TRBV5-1 CASSPALPDTQYF TGCGCCAGCAGCCCGGCCCTCCCAGATACGCAGTATTTT
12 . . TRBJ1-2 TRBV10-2 CASSAGAYGYTF TGCGCCAGCAGTGCCGGGGCCTATGGCTACACCTTC
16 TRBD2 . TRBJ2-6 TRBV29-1 CSTAGDPFSGANVLTF TGCAGCACCGCGGGGGACCCCTTCTCTGGGGCCAACGTCCTGACTTTC
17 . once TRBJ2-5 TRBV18 CASSPSFPGQKMETQYF TGTGCCAGCTCACCTTCTTTTCCGGGTCAGAAGATGGAGACCCAGTACTTC
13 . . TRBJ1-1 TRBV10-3 CASSYRENTEAFF TGTGCCAGCAGTTACAGGGAGAACACTGAAGCTTTCTTT
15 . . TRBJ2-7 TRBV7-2 CASSSVYAGIPEQYF TGTGCCAGCAGCTCCGTCTACGCGGGGATCCCCGAGCAGTACTTC
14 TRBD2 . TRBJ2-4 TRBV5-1 CASSFTSGADIQYF TGCGCCAGCAGCTTCACTAGCGGGGCGGACATTCAGTACTTC
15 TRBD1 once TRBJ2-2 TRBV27 CASSLDRTTTGELFF TGTGCCAGCAGTTTGGACAGGACGACCACCGGGGAGCTGTTTTTT
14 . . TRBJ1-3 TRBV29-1 CSVLGGILGNTIYF TGCAGCGTTTTAGGTGGAATCCTGGGAAACACCATATATTTT
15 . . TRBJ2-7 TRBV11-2 CASSSLHYASDEQYF TGTGCCAGCAGCTCATTGCACTACGCGTCTGACGAGCAGTACTTC
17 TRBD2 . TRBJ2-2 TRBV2 CASSTGTSGSGTGELFF TGTGCCAGCAGTACAGGGACTAGCGGGAGCGGAACCGGGGAGCTGTTTTTT
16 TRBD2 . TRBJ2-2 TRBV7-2 CASSLNLAGVTGELFF TGTGCCAGCAGCTTAAATCTAGCGGGAGTTACCGGGGAGCTGTTTTTT
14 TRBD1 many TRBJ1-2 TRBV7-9 CASSLDTGAPGYTF TGTGCCAGCAGCTTAGATACAGGGGCACCCGGCTACACCTTC
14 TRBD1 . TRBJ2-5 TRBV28 CASSETGAQETQYF TGTGCCAGCAGCGAGACAGGGGCTCAAGAGACCCAGTACTTC